This TCR beta chain was identified during a study of beta chain features in type 1 diabetes listed by TCRdb under 2018. Turning to the overall study: No differences in mean age, gender distribution, total cell number or subset yield were found between patients and healthy donors. A total of about 110 million sorted cells were examined across all samples, and the number of cells per subset was strongly correlated with RNA yield. The study compared the TCRB repertoires of sorted circulating CD4+ T cell subsets in recently diagnosed type 1 diabetes patients with those in matched healthy donors. Naive and central memory subsets were obtained from all 30 or so donors, but regulatory and stem cell-like memory subsets were isolated from only 8 patients and roughly eight healthy donors.

The investigation overall reported the following: In all four CD4+ subsets, TCRB CDR3 length was moderately but significantly shorter in type 1 diabetes patients. HLA sub-analyses involved small numbers of individuals, so any influence of HLA type on TCRB rearrangement remained unresolved. Fewer insertions and more nucleotide deletions at VDJ recombination sites were observed in patients with type 1 diabetes, implying thymic rearrangement abnormalities. Naive, central memory and regulatory TCRB repertoires appeared to be more similar among patients than among healthy donors. Shorter templates might have been favored by PCR, but patient and control samples were amplified and corrected together, so both groups would have been affected equally by any skew. Sequencing cDNA rather than genomic DNA could over-represent highly expressing activated cells, although activation and CD3 levels did not differ between groups.

Each donor gave one peripheral blood draw, averaging approximately 120 mL, which was collected into heparinised tubes. A BD FACSAria II and a panel including CD45RO, CCR7, CD25, CD127, CD95 and CD27 were used to sort naive, central memory, regulatory and stem cell-like memory CD4+ T cells. All sorted populations exceeded 95% purity. Right away, PBMCs were isolated by Lymphoprep density gradient centrifugation and were stained directly, with no culture step. So that batch effects would be minimized, each experiment stained and sorted samples in pairs, pairing one healthy donor with one patient. About this clone: There is no known antigen for this receptor. No quality values exist for individual bases; no much larger clone is one base distant.

All of the isolated RNA was reverse transcribed with the High Capacity cDNA Reverse Transcription Kit, so expressed TCRB transcripts were sequenced. Deep immunoSEQ sequencing was performed on naive, central memory and regulatory T cell samples, with an average of roughly 3.3 million total reads per sample. Sorted cells were lysed in RLT buffer and RNA was extracted with DNase-treated RNeasy Micro or Mini kits, depending on cell number. Each cell subset was processed on its own to prevent cross-contamination, while patient and healthy donor samples were processed together. The immunoSEQ multiplex PCR was used to amplify TCRB sequences from cDNA, yielding 87-bp fragments that span the CDR3 region. Amplicons were sequenced on the Illumina HiSeq platform. The published analysis was carried out like this. PCR bias was corrected computationally using synthetic template baselines, and reads within Hamming distance 2 were collapsed, with unmergeable singletons discarded. Reads were aligned to IMGT to assign V, D and J genes, CDR3 length, and insertions or deletions at six rearrangement sites. Within each subset, clonotype counts were normalized to sorted cell number, and only after that were true diversity and Gini coefficients computed with the tcR R package. The overlap coefficient, calculated on TCRB nucleotide sequences, was used to quantify repertoire sharing. Out-of-frame TCRB sequences from naive cells were analyzed to stand in for the pre-selection repertoire. TCRdb carries this immuneACCESS record with in-frame sequences only. Its versions omit some clonotypes, under half of them owing to an unresolved V gene in the studies checked, with the rest unexplained. V and J calls and clone size are those listed in that table; D and trimming were worked out from the DNA. In all, the sample holds over 650,000 clones, and 11% to 15% of those were seen once. The ten largest clones represent approximately 0.043% of the sample.

This TCR came from a man aged 18 to 29 with type 1 diabetes. Sequenced sample: naive CD4+ T cells from blood. The sample's cell subset or site, from its label and the paper: true naive CD4+ T cells.

The nucleotide sequence reads as follows: TGTGCCAGCAGTGCACACAGGGGGGAGACCCAGTACTTC. The translation is CASSAHRGETQYF. This sequence uses TRBV27 and TRBJ2-5, and TRBD1 aligns with 8 junction nucleotides. Trimming takes 5 bases off V and 5 bases off J; junction bases not matched to a gene: 4. From the cysteine through the phenylalanine, the CDR3 covers 13 amino acids. Solely the CDR3 DNA is kept, with 39 bases framed from the first base. CDR1 and CDR2 are read off the germline V gene (reference sequence) as MNHEY and SMNVEV.